A single sample is the source of the 9 T cell receptor beta chains below, sequenced in a study of blood T cell repertoires in COVID-19. Profiling relied on immunoSEQ multiplex PCR, and the TCRdb table lists in-frame clones only, not all of them. The sample consists of 400,000 to 450,000 clones, 89% of them appearing once. The sequencing input was peripheral blood. All receptors derive from a woman between 35 and 50 years old with COVID-19, enrolled during active disease.

The chain recombines TRBV5-4 with TRBJ2-7, with a weak D call TRBD1 (5 bases). With 0 bases removed from V and 5 bases from J, the gap between germline ends came to 12 bases. CDR3 size: 14 residues. The V gene's germline CDR1 is SGHNT and CDR2 YYREEE (reference sequence). CDR3 bases: TGTGCCAGCAGCTTGGCAGGGCAGGGAAACGAGCAGTACTTC. Residues: CASSLAGQGNEQYF.

The chain is built from TRBV7-2 and TRBJ1-2; TRBD1 is a possible D gene (6 bases). Germline V gives CDR1 SGHTA, CDR2 FQGNSA. Trimming shortened V by 4 bases and J by 2 bases, and 20 bases separated the two germline ends. CDR3 length: 17 residues. This CDR3 reads CASSSRGQKPTNYGYTF. The CDR3 coding sequence is TGTGCCAGCAGCTCCCGAGGACAGAAACCGACCAACTATGGCTACACCTTC.

The J gene is TRBJ1-2, the V gene TRBV28; weak D call: TRBD1 (6 bases). Germline-derived CDR1 and CDR2 are MDHEN and SYDVKM. The CDR3 length is 14 residues. The germline V and J ends were trimmed by 6 bases and 2 bases, with 13 bases remaining between them. The CDR3 DNA follows: TGTGCCAGCAGCCCGACAGGCCCGAACTATGGCTACACCTTC. It specifies CASSPTGPNYGYTF.

The chain employs TRBV27 and TRBJ2-5, with D tentatively TRBD2 (5 bases). V was cut by 3 bases and J by 1 base, with 12 bases left in between. Germline-derived CDR1 and CDR2 are MNHEY and SMNVEV (reference sequence). CDR3 size: 15 residues. CDR3 nucleotide sequence: TGTGCCAGCAGTTTTTCCGGGGATTTCCAAGAGACCCAGTACTTC. It encodes CASSFSGDFQETQYF.

On this clone itself: Other DNA sequences in the sample encode the same CDR3. The chain uses TRBV5-1 and TRBJ1-2; 7 bases line up with TRBD1. Germline V CDR1 and CDR2: SGHRS, YFSETQ. CDR3 length equals 13 residues. V shed 5 bases and J 3 bases; nucleotides not matched to a gene: 4. The CDR3 here is CASSGQGDYGYTF. CDR3 sequence (DNA): TGCGCCAGCAGTGGGCAGGGGGACTATGGCTACACCTTC. The full variable domain, its missing parts supplied by reference TRBV5-1 and TRBJ1-2, is KAGVTQTPRYLIKTRGQQVTLSCSPISGHRSVSWYQQTPGQGLQFLFEYFSETQRNKGNFPGRFSGRQFSNSRSEMNVSTLELGDSALYLCASSGQGDYGYTFGSGTRLTVV.

This clone was observed a handful of times. This chain joins TRBV7-2 and TRBJ2-3; TRBD2 agrees at 8 bases. Germline CDR1 reads SGHTA; CDR2 reads FQGNSA. This CDR3 is 18 amino acids long. V trimming: 1 base; J trimming: 5 bases; junction bases outside the gene matches: 14. Here the CDR3 DNA reads TGTGCCAGCAGCTTAGATGTCCTAGCGGGTTCCCGGGGAGATACGCAGTATTTT. As protein: CASSLDVLAGSRGDTQYF.

The J gene is TRBJ2-1, the V gene TRBV3-1 (or the pseudogene TRBV3-2); 10 bases match TRBD2. The CDR3 length is 21 residues. Trimming removed 0 bases from V and 5 bases from J; junction bases left unmatched: 19. The germline gives CDR1 LGHDT, CDR2 YNNKEL (reference sequence). CDR3 sequence (DNA): TGTGCCAGCAGCCAAGATGGGCTAGCGGGAGTTGGGGCCTTGGAACACAATGAGCAGTTCTTC. Amino acids: CASSQDGLAGVGALEHNEQFF.

DNA of the CDR3: TGTGCCAGCAGACTCGGGGCAGGGGACAATCAGCCCCAGCATTTT. Its protein is CASRLGAGDNQPQHF. J is TRBJ1-5 and V is TRBV27; the D gene is possibly TRBD1 (6 bases). Per germline, CDR1 MNHEY and CDR2 SMNVEV (reference sequence). The V gene lost 6 bases and the J gene lost 3 bases, with 15 bases spanning the gap. The CDR3 loop spans 15 amino acids.

The chain uses TRBV5-1 and TRBJ2-2; D is unclear. The CDR3 covers 13 residues. Between the trimmed V and J ends, which lost 4 bases and 5 bases, there was a span of 9 bases. Germline-derived CDR1 and CDR2 are SGHRS and YFSETQ. CDR3 sequence: CASSLESTGELFF. The CDR3 nucleotides are TGCGCCAGCAGCCTAGAGAGTACCGGGGAGCTGTTTTTT. The entire variable domain, with the rest obtained from reference TRBV5-1 and TRBJ2-2, is as follows: KAGVTQTPRYLIKTRGQQVTLSCSPISGHRSVSWYQQTPGQGLQFLFEYFSETQRNKGNFPGRFSGRQFSNSRSEMNVSTLELGDSALYLCASSLESTGELFFGEGSRLTVL.